The 30 T cell receptor beta chains listed next were all sequenced from one sample in a study of T cells in Graves' hyperthyroidism and ophthalmopathy. Amplification of TCR beta CDR3 regions was performed using RNA transcripts as template. TCR CDR3 underwent first-round RT-PCR with the HTBI primer set. TCRdb called the multiplex PCR reads again in MiXCR, with one record for every CDR3 protein. Among around 500,000 distinct CDR3 sequences listed, about an eighth were seen once. Sequenced material: blood. These TCRs come from a woman aged 18-29 years with Graves' hyperthyroidism.

The table lists this clonotype with many counts. The rearrangement uses TRBV19 and TRBJ2-1, with D unclear. The V gene lost 2 bases and the J gene lost 4 bases, with 12 bases spanning the gap. The CDR3 totals 15 residues. In germline, CDR1 is LNHDA, CDR2 SQIVND (reference sequence). DNA for the CDR3: TGTGCCAGTAGTATACCCGAGACATCTTACAATGAGCAGTTCTTC. Amino acids: CASSIPETSYNEQFF.

This clonotype was seen at least ten times. The CDR3 loop is CASSYFRGGSLGTEAFF. As DNA, the CDR3 is TGTGCCAGCAGTTACTTCCGGGGAGGTTCTCTCGGGACTGAAGCTTTCTTT. This chain joins TRBV6-5 and TRBJ1-1, with D unresolved. The V end lost 1 base, the J end lost 5 bases, and 20 bases lay between the germline ends. In germline, CDR1 is MNHEY, CDR2 SVGAGI. The CDR3 has 17 amino acids.

This clonotype was counted ten times or more. The V gene is TRBV27, the J gene TRBJ2-1; 11 positions agree with TRBD1. Germline loops: CDR1 MNHEY, CDR2 SMNVEV (reference sequence). This CDR3 has 15 residues. With 4 bases clipped from V and 8 bases from J, the junction kept 7 bases outside the gene matches. The CDR3 loop is CASSWGGQGGYEQFF. The CDR3, as DNA: TGTGCCAGCAGTTGGGGGGGACAGGGGGGTTATGAGCAGTTCTTC.

The V and J genes are TRBV29-1 and TRBJ1-1, with a possible D match to TRBD1 (6 bases). V lost 6 bases to trimming and J lost 6 bases, with 14 bases between them. Germline-derived CDR1 and CDR2 are SQVTM and ANQGSEA. This CDR3 spans 12 amino acids. In DNA, the CDR3 is TGCAGCGTCCCAGGGGTCCTCGCTGAAGCTTTCTTT. Translating it yields CSVPGVLAEAFF.

This clonotype appeared many times. This CDR3 reads CASSSPTGSNYGYTF. CDR3 in DNA: TGTGCCAGCAGCTCGCCTACAGGGTCGAACTATGGCTACACCTTC. The chain links TRBV5-8 to TRBJ1-2, with D possibly matching TRBD1 (6 bases). This CDR3 has 15 amino acids. Germline assignment: CDR1 SGHTS and CDR2 YDEGEE. V dropped 3 bases and J dropped 2 bases, with 14 bases sitting between them.

This clonotype was found a few times. This chain connects TRBV30 to TRBJ2-2, with D unresolved. CDR3 length: 14 amino acids. The V gene's germline CDR1 is GTSNPN and CDR2 SVGIG (reference sequence). Deletions cut 2 bases from V and 2 bases from J, with 9 bases between. Here the CDR3 reads CAWSSLPNTGELFF. The CDR3 bases are TGTGCCTGGAGTTCTTTACCCAACACCGGGGAGCTGTTTTTT.

In its sample, this clonotype was seen many times. The V gene is TRBV6-5, the J gene TRBJ1-1; D gene unclear. V lost 2 bases and J lost 1, with 14 bases in between. Germline V CDR1 and CDR2: MNHEY, SVGAGI. The CDR3 consists of 16 residues. The CDR3 region has the DNA TGTGCCAGCAGTTACCGCCTGGGGTTTGAGAACACTGAAGCTTTCTTT. Protein product: CASSYRLGFENTEAFF.

In its sample, this clonotype was seen a few times. The chain joins TRBV6-1 to TRBJ2-1; D call uncertain. Germline CDR1 is MNHNS and CDR2 is SASEGT. Between the trimmed V and J ends, which lost 5 bases and 9 bases, there was a span of 11 bases. This CDR3 contains 12 residues. CDR3 in amino acids: CASSPWLGEQFF. DNA of the CDR3: TGTGCCAGCAGTCCCTGGCTTGGTGAGCAGTTCTTC.

The gene calls are TRBV4-1 and TRBJ1-2; D is unclear. This CDR3 has 15 amino acids. Trimming left V 3 bases short and J 0 bases short, with 11 bases between. Germline V lookup: CDR1 MGHRA, CDR2 YSYEKL. CDR3 region: CASSQTSETNYGYTF. The CDR3 DNA reads TGCGCCAGCAGCCAGACCAGCGAAACTAACTATGGCTACACCTTC.

This rearrangement joins TRBV5-8 to TRBJ2-4; the D gene is possibly TRBD1 (6 bases). Trimming stripped 2 bases from V and 6 bases from J, with 9 bases between. Germline V lookup: CDR1 SGHTS, CDR2 YDEGEE. The CDR3 spans 13 residues. CDR3 amino acids: CASSFHRVNIQYF. The CDR3 region has the DNA TGTGCCAGCAGCTTTCACAGGGTAAACATTCAGTACTTC.

On this clonotype itself: A junction boundary mismatches the germline segment, possibly from a read error. V is TRBV12-3 or TRBV12-4 and J is TRBJ1-4, with no clear D. The CDR3 length is 13 residues. The CDR3 DNA reads as TGTGCCAGCCGTTTAGGAAAAAATGAAAAACTGTTTTTT. Amino acid sequence: CASRLGKNEKLFF.

In its sample, this clonotype was seen many times. This rearrangement joins TRBV19 to TRBJ1-5; tentatively, D is TRBD1 (5 bases). The germline V gene has CDR1 LNHDA and CDR2 SQIVND (reference sequence). The CDR3 length is 16 residues. The V and J ends lost 3 bases and 3 bases respectively, with 15 bases between them. Here the CDR3 DNA reads TGTGCCAGTAGTATCTCGTCAGGGACGGACAATCAGCCCCAGCATTTT. Residues: CASSISSGTDNQPQHF.

At least ten counts were recorded for this clonotype. The chain carries TRBV18 and TRBJ1-6; D is uncertain. Germline V gene sequence: CDR1 KGHSH, CDR2 LQKENI. The CDR3 length is 17 residues. Trimming stripped 1 base from V and 3 bases from J, with 13 bases between. In nucleotides, the CDR3 is TGTGCCAGCTCACCACGTGGAGACGGCGGCTATAATTCACCCCTCCACTTT. This codes for CASSPRGDGGYNSPLHF.

This clonotype was seen only a few times. V and J are TRBV6-1 and TRBJ2-7; D is possibly TRBD1 (6 bases). V lost 6 bases, J lost 0 bases, and 12 bases lay in between. The CDR3 covers 14 residues. Germline CDR1 and CDR2: MNHNS and SASEGT. The CDR3 region is CASSYRAGSYEQYF. Here the CDR3 DNA reads TGTGCCAGCAGCTACAGGGCCGGCTCCTACGAGCAGTACTTC.

This clonotype occurred many times. CDR3 coding DNA: TGTGCCATCAGTGAGTCAGGGTACGAGCAGTACGTC. Encoded protein: CAISESGYEQYV. The chain recombines TRBV10-3 with TRBJ2-7; D not certain. The CDR3 loop spans 12 amino acids. V lost 0 bases, J lost 4 bases, and 4 bases lay in between. The germline gives CDR1 ENHRY, CDR2 SYGVKD.

The sample holds many counts of this clonotype. The rearrangement uses TRBV6-1 and TRBJ1-1; weak D call: TRBD1 (5 bases). V lost 5 bases and J lost 2, with 24 bases in between. Germline lookup yields CDR1 MNHNS and CDR2 SASEGT. This CDR3 has 18 amino acids. The CDR3 loop is CASSPPVGTPGRNTEAFF. The CDR3 DNA is TGTGCCAGCAGTCCACCCGTCGGGACTCCGGGGAGAAACACTGAAGCTTTCTTT.

This clonotype was observed a handful of times. The chain carries TRBV9 and TRBJ1-3; D unclear. Germline V gene data show CDR1 as SGDLS and CDR2 as YYNGEE. This CDR3 has 17 residues. Trimming left V 3 bases short and J 0 bases short, with 16 bases between. The CDR3 bases are TGTGCCAGCAGCGCCACTATTACGGAGAGCTCTGGAAACACCATATATTTT. As protein: CASSATITESSGNTIYF.

This clonotype has ten or more counts. The gene calls are TRBV6-1 and TRBJ1-5, with TRBD1 matching 7 bases. The J segment lost 6 bases and the V segment lost 5 bases, leaving 7 bases of the junction unmatched. CDR1 and CDR2 from the germline V gene are MNHNS and SASEGT. The CDR3 spans 14 residues. The CDR3 coding sequence is TGTGCCAGCAGTTACAGGGGCACAGGTCAGCCCCAGCATTTT. This sequence encodes CASSYRGTGQPQHF.

The chain links TRBV3-1 to TRBJ1-4; a possible D gene is TRBD1 (6 bases). V was shortened by 6 bases and J by 6 bases, with 14 bases between the two germline ends. CDR3 size: 14 residues. CDR1 and CDR2 from the germline V gene are LGHDT and YNNKEL (reference sequence). The CDR3 region has the DNA TGTGCCAGCAGACCCCCCGGGGGCTATGAAAAACTGTTTTTT. Translation: CASRPPGGYEKLFF.

This clonotype was detected many times. The J gene is TRBJ2-1, the V gene TRBV5-1; the match to TRBD2 covers 10 bases. Trimming at V came to 4 bases and at J to 2 bases, leaving 9 bases not matched to a gene. CDR3 length: 17 amino acids. The germline CDR1 and CDR2 sequences are SGHRS and YFSETQ. The CDR3 loop reads CASSPGLASLTYNEQFF. CDR3 DNA sequence: TGCGCCAGCAGCCCGGGACTAGCGAGCCTCACCTACAATGAGCAGTTCTTC.

Only a few counts were recorded for this clonotype. The chain has TRBV27 and TRBJ1-5, with D unclear. Trimming pared 0 bases from V and 2 bases from J, leaving 14 bases between. Germline V gene sequence: CDR1 MNHEY, CDR2 SMNVEV (reference sequence). CDR3 size: 17 residues. This CDR3 is CASSLSNPLSGNQPQHF. The CDR3, as DNA: TGTGCCAGCAGTTTATCGAATCCCCTGTCGGGCAATCAGCCCCAGCATTTT.

This clonotype has at least ten counts. This chain joins TRBV28 and TRBJ2-1; D is unclear. CDR3 length: 15 amino acids. Germline V lookup: CDR1 MDHEN, CDR2 SYDVKM. V lost 5 bases and J 1 base, leaving 12 bases between the germline ends. The CDR3 DNA reads TGTGCCAGCAGTCCAGTCCTCAGGTCCTACAATGAGCAGTTCTTC. Encoded protein: CASSPVLRSYNEQFF.

This clonotype has at least ten counts. The V call is TRBV6-6, the J call TRBJ2-7; 7 positions agree with TRBD2. V shed 0 bases and J 7 bases; nucleotides not matched to a gene: 6. CDR1 MNHNY and CDR2 SVGAGI come from the germline V gene (reference sequence). The CDR3 has 14 residues. CDR3 in amino acids: CASSYSGGEGEQYV. The CDR3 DNA reads TGTGCCAGCAGTTACTCGGGTGGGGAGGGGGAGCAGTACGTC.

This clonotype came up many times. The rearrangement uses TRBV6-1 and TRBJ2-7, with a weak D call TRBD1 (5 bases). V was shortened by 5 bases and J by 1 base, with 12 bases between the two germline ends. The CDR3 has 14 amino acids. CDR1 and CDR2 from the germline V gene are MNHNS and SASEGT. The CDR3 coding sequence is TGTGCCAGCAGTAAGGGGTGGGCGTCCTACGAGCAGTACTTC. Its protein product is CASSKGWASYEQYF.

At least ten counts were recorded for this clonotype. The gene calls are TRBV3-1 and TRBJ2-7, with TRBD2 matching 11 bases. V was clipped by 0 bases and J by 3 bases; unmatched bases: 4. The CDR3 totals 16 residues. The germline V gene has CDR1 LGHDT and CDR2 YNNKEL (reference sequence). The CDR3 spells CASSQEGTSGLYEQYF. The DNA for the CDR3 is TGTGCCAGCAGCCAAGAAGGGACTAGCGGACTCTACGAGCAGTACTTC.

This clonotype was counted at least ten times. The chain joins TRBV7-9 to TRBJ2-1; 9 bases agree with TRBD2. V lost 4 bases and J lost 3; bases outside the gene matches: 10. Germline V CDR1 and CDR2: SEHNR, FQNEAQ (reference sequence). This CDR3 has 17 amino acids. Written as DNA, the CDR3 is TGTGCCAGCAGCTCCCCGCGGGGGGGGGCCTACTACAATGAGCAGTTCTTC. Its protein is CASSSPRGGAYYNEQFF. The variable domain in full, with the rest retrieved from reference TRBV7-9 and TRBJ2-1, is DTGVSQNPRHKITKRGQNVTFRCDPISEHNRLYWYRQTLGQGPEFLTYFQNEAQLEKSRLLSDRFSAERPKGSFSTLEIQRTEQGDSAMYLCASSSPRGGAYYNEQFFGPGTRLTVL.

The chain employs TRBV7-8 and TRBJ1-5, with 8 positions matching TRBD1. Germline lookup yields CDR1 SGHVS and CDR2 FQNEAQ. The CDR3 sequence is 16 residues long. Unmatched junction bases numbered 9, after V lost 4 bases and J lost 4 bases. CDR3 nucleotides: TGTGCCAGCAGCTACTTCGGACAGGGACGAAATCAGCCCCAGCATTTT. It translates to CASSYFGQGRNQPQHF.

This clonotype came up many times. The chain employs TRBV3-1 and TRBJ1-1, with TRBD1 identical over 11 bases. Germline V gene lookup returns CDR1 LGHDT and CDR2 YNNKEL (reference sequence). This CDR3 is built from 14 residues. The trim removed 5 bases at V and 4 bases at J, leaving 3 bases unmatched. The CDR3 reads CASSGQGASTEAFF. The DNA for the CDR3 is TGTGCCAGCAGCGGACAGGGGGCGAGCACTGAAGCTTTCTTT.

As concerns this clonotype: With a much larger clone just one base away, this may be a read error. This rearrangement joins TRBV19 to TRBJ1-4; D remains ambiguous. Trimming removed 8 bases from V and 10 bases from J, with 11 bases in between. Germline V gene lookup returns CDR1 LNHDA and CDR2 SQIVND (reference sequence). This CDR3 contains 11 residues. The CDR3 DNA follows: TGTGCCAGTGGGAGGACGGGAAAACTGTTTTTT. Protein sequence: CASGRTGKLFF.

In its sample, this clonotype was seen many times. V usage is TRBV24-1 and J usage is TRBJ2-1; TRBD2 aligns across 13 bases. With V trimmed by 4 bases and J by 5 bases, 1 base remained unmatched. The germline V gene has CDR1 KGHDR and CDR2 SFDVKD. This CDR3 is 15 amino acids long. The CDR3 bases are TGTGCCACCAGTGAAGGGACTAGCGGGAACAATGAGCAGTTCTTC. This gives the protein CATSEGTSGNNEQFF.